This record concerns one TCR beta chain sequence. Its antigen is not yet known. No per-base quality is available; no much larger clone lies one base away. From its cysteine to its phenylalanine, the CDR3 spans 17 amino acids. The CDR3 DNA has 51 bases and is translated from base 1. V is pared back by 1 base and J by 3 bases, with 19 bases lying between the germline termini. From a lookup of the germline V gene, CDR1 and CDR2 are SGHAT and FQNNGV. The cohort consisted of 650 to 700 healthy bone marrow donors. At the time of sampling, every cohort member was nominally healthy, though immune exposures that went unrecorded were likely present. The donor tested CMV seropositive, placing the donor among the 289 seropositive members of the cohort. Each donor provided a peripheral blood sample, and peripheral blood mononuclear cells were used for TCR beta sequencing. The Qiagen DNeasy Blood Extraction Kit was used to extract genomic DNA from the blood cell samples.

The library was built by means of the immunoSEQ multiplex PCR assay. For the multiplex PCR, a mixture combining 60 forward primers for TCR Vbeta segments and 13 reverse primers for TCR Jbeta segments was used. The CDR3 region of rearranged TCR beta genes was amplified from genomic DNA by a multiplex PCR assay. Amplified TCR beta libraries were sequenced as 87-base-pair reads on the Illumina HiSeq System. Processing in the source paper ran as follows. Across the roughly 640 repertoires, a later analysis counted 60 million to 90 million unique TCR beta chains, around 11 million of which were shared by at least two donors. Raw reads were error-corrected and collapsed into unique sequences by a nearest-neighbor algorithm in which closely related sequences were merged to remove PCR and sequencing errors. CDR3 sequences were aligned to IMGT reference sequences to assign V, D and J gene segments. For a sequence to be retained, a match of at least six nucleotides was required to both a V gene segment and a J gene segment. Rearrangements were classified as productive when the CDR3 lacked stop codons and remained in frame with V and J, and all other rearrangements were classified as non-productive. Following IMGT convention, CDR3 was defined as the stretch from the second conserved V-encoded cysteine to the conserved J-encoded phenylalanine. The earlier analysis of roughly 590 of the donors excluded any sequence lacking an unambiguous match to a single V gene segment. An earlier analysis of approximately 590 of the donors called V segments functional above 56.7% productive rearrangements and segregating when the between-donor standard deviation exceeded 5%. A statistical classification framework was built to diagnose cytomegalovirus status from the catalog of TCR beta chain sequences. V and J gene assignment, in a later analysis, came from comparing TCR nucleotide sequences with IMGT/GENE-DB human TR gene sequences. The TCRdist pipeline was used in a later analysis to assign CDR3 sequences and most-parsimonious VDJ recombination scenarios. In a later analysis, each TCR beta chain was defined by its CDR3 amino acid sequence together with its V-gene family, and reads lacking a unique V-gene family were excluded. In a later analysis, 500 to 650 highly shared, low-generation-probability nucleotide sequences were removed to address suspected cross-contamination and a sequencing artifact. For each public chain, a later analysis derived a clonal expansion index from normalized ranks of inferred template counts within each repertoire. Generation probabilities in a later analysis came from a VDJ recombination model fitted to out-of-frame rearrangements, and those results were checked against IGoR. A later analysis scored TCR-TCR, TCR-HLA and TCR-CMV co-occurrence with hypergeometric tests, applying a repertoire-size bias correction to TCR pairs. A later analysis estimated false discovery rates by permuting HLA or CMV assignments 20 times. In a later analysis, co-occurring TCRs were grouped with DBSCAN, and TCRdist sequence similarity was added when clustering was performed within HLA-allele-positive subsets. Repertoires with fewer than 30,000 or more than 120,000 public chains were left out of co-occurrence clustering, as were five repertoires with anomalous nucleotide sharing. TCRdb mirrors the immuneACCESS table, restricted to in-frame sequences. Some clones are absent from its copies; in checked studies, under half trace to an unresolved V gene, and the reason for the others is unknown. V, J and clone size were drawn from that table, and D and trimming were deduced from the DNA. Recorded for this sample are tens of thousands of clones; 82% of them occurred a single time. The ten largest clones represent 8% to 11% of the sample.

The data belong to a study of cytomegalovirus exposure and HLA in healthy donors (dated 2017 in TCRdb). In the study overall: An earlier analysis of some 620 of the donors reported approximately 280 Gb of sequence data and around 100 million unique TCR beta sequences obtained from 150 million to 200 million T cells. About 310 gigabases of sequencing data and some 85 million unique TCR sequences were included in an early release covering 550 to 800 HLA-typed donors. Of the roughly 400 genotyped donors, more than 75% were placed in the genetic ancestry cluster associated with self-reported Caucasian donors. The study was designed to test whether signatures of past pathogen exposure could be identified by cataloging public T cell receptors. The study profiled the T cell repertoires of under 700 subjects by immunosequencing and related them to cytomegalovirus serostatus. A separate validation cohort of roughly 110 different subjects was used in addition to the 666-subject first cohort. The study combined high-throughput TCR immunosequencing, statistical association of individual TCRs with disease status, and machine learning to predict cytomegalovirus infection status. To study patterns of TCR occurrence, a later analysis re-analyzed previously published TCR beta repertoires from just over 650 donors and added high-resolution HLA genotyping. The later analysis used no new phenotypic data to find candidate immune exposures, relying instead on TCR beta sequences and their occurrence across donors. In an earlier analysis of roughly 540 of the donors, high-throughput TCR beta sequencing was used to judge whether each TCR beta V gene segment behaved as functional or pseudogenic. Alongside the repertoire data, information on donor age, sex, ethnicity and CMV serostatus was compiled. A later genetic analysis took genome-wide SNP genotypes for about 65% of the 666 donors and used that subset as a discovery cohort. All discovery cohort repertoires had been generated using a single sequencing platform. Both class I and class II loci were covered by HLA typing, at four-digit resolution. The number of donors typed differed by locus, with roughly 620-630 for A, B, C, DRB1 and DQB1, around 500 for DQA1, approximately 580 for DPA1, and some 470 for DPB1. Because of strong linkage in the cohort, four to six DR-DQ haplotypes were treated as single units for association and clustering. Across around 400 genotyped donors of the cohort, an average of approximately 220,000 unique TCR beta nucleotide sequences per donor were sequenced, and 15% to 20% of those sequences were non-productive.

General conclusions and limits of the study: Most TCR sequences were observed very rarely across donors, whereas some public TCRs were present in many individuals. Only TCR beta chains were sequenced in this cohort, and the absence of alpha or paired-chain data limited detectable features. In both the original and validation cohorts, the classifier was reported to diagnose cytomegalovirus status with high specificity and sensitivity. In vitro tests confirmed that a few of the cytomegalovirus-associated TCR beta chains recognize cytomegalovirus antigens. In an earlier analysis of some 540 of the donors, most TCR beta V segments appeared in productive rearrangements about 90% or about 30% of the time, broadly matching IMGT annotations. Presence/absence analyses assumed roughly uniform sequencing depth across donors, an assumption that may not hold. In a later analysis, several top co-occurrence clusters were reported to appear linked to parvovirus B19, influenza, CMV and Epstein-Barr virus. Because the 87-base-pair reads could not distinguish some IMGT-functional V segments, including TRBV6-2 and TRBV6-3, those segments were excluded. Specific HLA alleles were associated with more than 15,000 TCR beta sequences at a false discovery rate of 0.05 in a later analysis. A further reported finding was that TCR beta sequences accurately predicted the HLA-A and HLA-B alleles for most subjects in the first cohort. Strong co-occurrence of HLA alleles, especially DR and DQ, made assigning TCR associations to individual alleles difficult. The study gave a list of under 200 TCR beta chains associated with cytomegalovirus. A later analysis found that most CMV-associated TCR beta chains appeared HLA-restricted, with HLA associations seemingly driven largely by CMV exposure. Compared with the approximately 710-donor mean, donors in an Asian-associated ancestry cluster had fewer N-insertions in productive TCRs, according to a later genetic analysis. An association between a missense DCLRE1C variant and V-gene and J-gene trimming of TCR beta chains was found in a later genetic analysis and replicated in an independent cohort. A cluster of highly shared sequence variants was judged likely to be a technical artifact of the sequencing pipeline. The earlier analysis of approximately 560 of the donors excluded roughly 17 rarely observed V segments, including chromosome 9 orphons, because counts were too low. Linkage disequilibrium might explain the correlated functional status among segregating V segments, but an unknown experimental factor could not be excluded. A later analysis found that HLA-associated TCR beta chains were more clonally expanded and had lower generation probabilities than equally common non-associated chains. The only immune exposure information available for the cohort was CMV serostatus. According to a later analysis, TCR association rates differed among HLA loci, with DRB1 alleles showing the most associated TCRs and HLA-C alleles showing the fewest. According to the authors, the approach could potentially be generalized to other disease states and immunological phenotypes. Because HLA typing was unavailable for some donors at each locus, only the typed subset was used in association tests.

The sequence links TRBV11-2 to TRBJ2-7, with a weak D call of TRBD2 (5 bases match). The clonotype was recovered from a woman under 30 in good health and CMV-seropositive. Sequenced material: PBMCs. The nucleotides read TGTGCCAGCAGCTTAGTGTTTCAGTGGGAGTTGGACTACGAGCAGTACTTC. Its amino acids are CASSLVFQWELDYEQYF.